This TCR beta chain was documented in a study of T cell responses to AZD1222 COVID-19 vaccine. As for the study in general: Whether given at about 4 or about 12 weeks, second doses were pooled.

As to this clone: Antigen specificity is unknown.

Trimming pared 5 bases from V and 11 bases from J, leaving 10 bases between. Germline V gene data show CDR1 as GTSNPN and CDR2 as SVGIG (reference sequence). CDR3 length equals 10 residues. General observations from the study: Targets within unmutated variant regions were reportedly found for nearly half of spike-specific TCRs. After two AZD1222 doses, spike-specific TCR breadth and depth rose versus day 0. The CD4 TCRs associated with vaccination extended across spike and predominated at 160-218 and 743-854.

This table comes from immunoSEQ multiplex PCR, and its TCRdb copy is limited to in-frame clones, with some not included. This table holds some 120,000 clones, approximately 86% found once. The material was peripheral blood, obtained on day 0 of AZD1222 vaccination. V and J are TRBV30 and TRBJ2-1; D call uncertain. The source of this sequence is an adult in good health. CDR3 sequence reads: CAWFGDQQFF. The CDR3 region has the DNA TGTGCCTGGTTCGGAGATCAGCAGTTCTTC. Full variable domain (outside the CDR3, taken from reference TRBV30 and TRBJ2-1): SQTIHQWPATLVQPVGSPLSLECTVEGTSNPNLYWYRQAAGRGLQLLFYSVGIGQISSEVPQNLSASRPQDRQFILSSKKLLLSDSGFYLCAWFGDQQFFGPGTRLTVL.